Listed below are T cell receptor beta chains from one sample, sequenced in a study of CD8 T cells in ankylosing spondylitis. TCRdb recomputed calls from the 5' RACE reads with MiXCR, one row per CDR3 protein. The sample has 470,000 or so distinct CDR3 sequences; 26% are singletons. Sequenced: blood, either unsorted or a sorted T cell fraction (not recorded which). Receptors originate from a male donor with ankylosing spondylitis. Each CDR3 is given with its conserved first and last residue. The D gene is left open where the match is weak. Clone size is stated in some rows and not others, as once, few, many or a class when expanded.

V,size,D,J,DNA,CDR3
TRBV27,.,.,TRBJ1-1,TGTGCCTCATTTTCTACCGGGGGATGGAACACTGAAGCTTTCTTT,CASFSTGGWNTEAFF
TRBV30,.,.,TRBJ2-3,TGTGCCTGGAGTAAGGGGGACTCTAGCACAGATACGCAGTATTTT,CAWSKGDSSTDTQYF
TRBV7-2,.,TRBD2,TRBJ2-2,TGTGCCAGCAGAAGGACTAGTGCTAACACCGGGGAGCTGTTTTTT,CASRRTSANTGELFF
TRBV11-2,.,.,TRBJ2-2,TGTGCCAGCAGCTCCGTCTGGAACACCGGGGAGCTGTTTTTT,CASSSVWNTGELFF
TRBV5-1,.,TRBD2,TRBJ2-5,TGCGCCAGCAGCTGGGGGGCCGGACTAGCGGGACAGGTCCAAGAGACCCAGTACTTC,CASSWGAGLAGQVQETQYF
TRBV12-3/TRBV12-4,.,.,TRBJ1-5,TGTGCCAGCAGTCCCGACTTGGACCTCGTTTATAGCAATCAGCCCCAGCATTTT,CASSPDLDLVYSNQPQHF
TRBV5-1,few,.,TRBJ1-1,TGCGCCAGCAGCCTTGAAGGGACCTCCGGGGAAGCTTTCTTT,CASSLEGTSGEAFF
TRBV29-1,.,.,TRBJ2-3,TGCAGCGTTGAGATGGGGTCTACCACAGATACGCAGTATTTT,CSVEMGSTTDTQYF
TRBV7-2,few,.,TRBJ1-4,TGTGCCAGCAGCTCAGTCGGGGGGGCGGGTGTTGAAAAACTGTTTTTT,CASSSVGGAGVEKLFF
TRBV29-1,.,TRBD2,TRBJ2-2,TGCAGCGTTCAGACTAGCGCGGGGGAGCTGTTTTTT,CSVQTSAGELFF
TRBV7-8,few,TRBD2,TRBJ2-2,TGTGCCAGCAACATAGCGGGTAGCGGGACCGGGGAGCTGTTTTTT,CASNIAGSGTGELFF
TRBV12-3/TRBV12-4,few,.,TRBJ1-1,TGTGCCAGCAGTTTAGCACCCTGGGCTGAAGCTTTCTTT,CASSLAPWAEAFF
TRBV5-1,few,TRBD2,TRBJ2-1,TGCGCCAGCAGCTTGTTTCTAGCGGGAGGCAATGAGCAGTTCTTC,CASSLFLAGGNEQFF
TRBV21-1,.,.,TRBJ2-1,TGTGCCAGCAGCAAAAGTTCGCCGGGGCAGGGAGAAAAGAATGAGCAGTTCTTC,CASSKSSPGQGEKNEQFF
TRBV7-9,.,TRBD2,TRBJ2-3,TGTGCCAGCAGCGTAGCGACTAGCGGCACAGATACGCAGTATTTT,CASSVATSGTDTQYF
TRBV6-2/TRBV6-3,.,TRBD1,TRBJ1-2,TGTGCCAGCAGCGGACAGGGGGCGCGGTATGGCTACACCTTC,CASSGQGARYGYTF
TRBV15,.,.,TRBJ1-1,TGTGCCACCAGCAAGGAGCACCGGGGGAACACTGAAGCTTTCTTT,CATSKEHRGNTEAFF
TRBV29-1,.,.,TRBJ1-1,TGCAGCGCCAGGGGCGACGGTGAAGCTTTCTTT,CSARGDGEAFF
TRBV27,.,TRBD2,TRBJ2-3,TGTGCCAGCAGTCCCGGACTAGCGGGAGGGGTGGATACGCAGTATTTT,CASSPGLAGGVDTQYF
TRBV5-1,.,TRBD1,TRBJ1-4,TGCGCCAGCAGCTTTGCCGGGACAGGGCCGAATGAAAAACTGTTTTTT,CASSFAGTGPNEKLFF
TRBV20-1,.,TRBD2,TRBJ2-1,TGCAGTGCTAGAGGTTATAGCGGGAGAGGAACCTACAATGAGCAGTTCTTC,CSARGYSGRGTYNEQFF
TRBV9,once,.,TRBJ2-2,TGTGCCAGCAGCTCACGACTAGTTTACAACACCGGGGAGCTGTTTTTT,CASSSRLVYNTGELFF
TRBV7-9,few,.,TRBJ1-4,TGTGCCAGCAGTGCAGGGGCCCGAGGGGGTGAAAAACTGTTTTTT,CASSAGARGGEKLFF
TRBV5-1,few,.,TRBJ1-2,TGCGCCAGCAGCTTGAACGCATTTGCCTATGGCTACACCTTC,CASSLNAFAYGYTF
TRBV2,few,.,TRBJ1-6,TGTGCCAGCAGCTTAGACAGTGAGAATAATTCACCCCTCCACTTT,CASSLDSENNSPLHF
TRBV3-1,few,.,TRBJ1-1,TGTGCCAGCAGCCTATTTGGGGACACTGAAGCTTTCTTT,CASSLFGDTEAFF
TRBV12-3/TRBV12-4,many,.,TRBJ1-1,TGTGCCAGCACCTATTTGGGATTTGGGACTGAAGCTTTCTTT,CASTYLGFGTEAFF
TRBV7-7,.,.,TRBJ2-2,TGTGCCAGCAGCTCCCTACGGGCGCGCGCCGCCGCGCCGATGCTGTTTTTT,CASSSLRARAAAPMLFF
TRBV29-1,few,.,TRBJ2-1,TGCAGCGCCGCGGGTGGTAATAGGGGCTACAATGAGCAGTTCTTC,CSAAGGNRGYNEQFF
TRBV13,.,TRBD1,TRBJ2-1,TGTGCCAGCAGCCCGCGGGACAGGGGGCGGAATGAGCAGTTCTTC,CASSPRDRGRNEQFF
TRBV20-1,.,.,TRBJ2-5,TGCAGTGCAAGACTAGTGGGCCAAGAGACCCAGTACTTC,CSARLVGQETQYF
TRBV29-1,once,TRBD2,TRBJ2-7,TGCAGCGTTGCGGGACTAGCGGGATTCTACGAGCAGTACTTC,CSVAGLAGFYEQYF
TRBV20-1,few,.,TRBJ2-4,TGCAGTGCCCTTTCCCGAGCGTCCAAAAACATTCAGTACTTC,CSALSRASKNIQYF
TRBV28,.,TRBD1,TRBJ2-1,TGTGCCAGCAGTTTAACAGGGGCTCGGCGGCACAATGAGCAGTTCTTC,CASSLTGARRHNEQFF
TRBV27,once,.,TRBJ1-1,TGTGCCAGCAGTTTTGGGTTCGGCGGGAACACTGAAGCTTTCTTT,CASSFGFGGNTEAFF
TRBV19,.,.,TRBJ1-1,TGTGCCAGTATTGACCAGAACACTGAAGCTTTCTTT,CASIDQNTEAFF
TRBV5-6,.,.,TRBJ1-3,TGTGCCAGCAGCTTAGAGGGTCGCGCTGGAAACACCATATATTTT,CASSLEGRAGNTIYF
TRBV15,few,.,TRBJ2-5,TGTGCCACCAACTTGGGGGGAGCCCAAGAGACCCAGTACTTC,CATNLGGAQETQYF
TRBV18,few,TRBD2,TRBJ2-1,TGTGCCAGCTCTACCGGGGAGACTAGCGTAATCTTC,CASSTGETSVIF
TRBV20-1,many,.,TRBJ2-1,TGCAGTGCTAGTCGGGCAAACAATGAGCAGTTCTTC,CSASRANNEQFF
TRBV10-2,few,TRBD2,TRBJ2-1,TGCGCCAGCAGGGAACTAGCGGGAGGGCCGGATGAGCAGTTCTTC,CASRELAGGPDEQFF
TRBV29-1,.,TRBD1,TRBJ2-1,TGCAGCGTTTTAAGGGGGCTTTCCAATGAGCAGTTCTTC,CSVLRGLSNEQFF